Each of the 13 T cell receptor beta chains below was sequenced from the same sample in a study of T cells after yellow fever vaccination. A single record per CDR3 protein comes from TCRdb applying MiXCR to the 5' RACE reads. This repertoire shows 95,000 to 150,000 distinct CDR3 sequences, almost 9% found once; its top ten account for less than 40%. The sequences come from CD8+ T cells sorted from PBMCs, collected on the day of the yellow fever booster vaccination. The receptor set was obtained from a man in his late teens or twenties who received the YFV17D yellow fever vaccine.

This clonotype was seen a handful of times. The gene calls are TRBV4-1 and TRBJ2-1, with D uncertain. Germline CDR1 and CDR2: MGHRA and YSYEKL. The CDR3 is made up of 17 amino acids. The germline V and J ends were trimmed by 4 bases and 4 bases, with 20 bases remaining between them. This CDR3 is CASSRGSAITYYNEQFF. CDR3 in DNA: TGCGCCAGCAGCCGAGGTTCGGCGATAACATATTACAATGAGCAGTTCTTC.

The rearrangement uses TRBV5-1 and TRBJ2-7; 10 nucleotides align to TRBD2. J was trimmed by 4 bases and V by 0 bases; bases with no gene match: 4. Germline-derived CDR1 and CDR2 are SGHRS and YFSETQ. The CDR3 has 15 amino acids. The CDR3 sequence: CASSLGLAGAYEQYV. Here the CDR3 DNA reads TGCGCCAGCAGCTTGGGGCTAGCGGGGGCTTACGAGCAGTACGTC.

The rearrangement joins TRBV6-1 to TRBJ1-1; D not resolved. CDR3 length: 14 amino acids. V lost 4 bases to trimming and J lost 3 bases, with 12 bases between them. In germline, CDR1 is MNHNS, CDR2 SASEGT. The CDR3 region has the DNA TGTGCCAGCAGTGCCTCCCTCGGGTACACTGAAGCTTTCTTT. It is translated as CASSASLGYTEAFF.

This clonotype was recorded a few times. The rearrangement uses TRBV3-1 and TRBJ2-1; a possible D gene is TRBD2 (6 bases). With 3 bases removed from V and 4 bases from J, the gap between germline ends came to 13 bases. CDR3 length equals 15 residues. CDR1 is LGHDT and CDR2 is YNNKEL in the germline V gene (reference sequence). The CDR3 DNA sequence: TGTGCCAGCAGCCATATAACCGGGACTTACAATGAGCAGTTCTTC. Translation: CASSHITGTYNEQFF.

The J gene is TRBJ2-2, the V gene TRBV29-1, with a possible D match to TRBD1 (6 bases). Between the trimmed V and J ends, which lost 5 bases and 0 bases, there was a span of 16 bases. The germline gives CDR1 SQVTM, CDR2 ANQGSEA. CDR3 size: 16 residues. The CDR3 DNA follows: TGCAGCGTTCACAGGGCGAATAACGCGAACACCGGGGAGCTGTTTTTT. Residues: CSVHRANNANTGELFF.

In its sample, this clonotype was seen a few times. The gene calls are TRBV6-2 or TRBV6-3 and TRBJ2-7; 7 bases align to TRBD2. This CDR3 region has 13 residues. Germline CDR1 is MNHEY and CDR2 is SVGEGT. V was pared by 7 bases and J by 3 bases, with 6 bases of the junction left unmatched. CDR3 protein: CASKQRGRYEQYF. As DNA, the CDR3 is TGTGCCAGCAAACAGCGGGGACGCTACGAGCAGTACTTC.

This clonotype appeared a few times. V gene TRBV6-6 combines with J gene TRBJ2-7; D tentatively reads TRBD1 or TRBD2 (5 bases each). Trimming removed 8 bases at V and 3 bases at J, with 26 bases between. CDR3 length: 17 residues. Germline CDR1 and CDR2: MNHNY and SVGAGI (reference sequence). CDR3 amino acids: CASSLGQHGASHYEQYV. The CDR3 bases are TGTGCCAGCTCATTGGGGCAACACGGGGCCTCTCACTACGAGCAGTACGTC.

Many counts were recorded for this clonotype. V and J are TRBV7-8 and TRBJ2-1; D is unclear. From germline, CDR1 is SGHVS and CDR2 FQNEAQ. This CDR3 region has 17 residues. The V end was cut by 2 bases, the J end by 8 bases, with 22 bases between. For the CDR3, the DNA is TGTGCCAGCAGCTTATTAGTACCGGGCCACCTTGTGGATGAGCAGTTCTTC. Its translation: CASSLLVPGHLVDEQFF.

This clonotype was counted only a few times. The chain employs TRBV29-1 and TRBJ2-1, with 7 bases lining up with TRBD1. V lost 8 bases to trimming and J lost 1 base; unmatched junction nucleotides: 8. The CDR3 is 14 residues long. Germline V CDR1 and CDR2: SQVTM, ANQGSEA. The CDR3 loop is CSTRQGPSYNEQFF. The CDR3 coding sequence is TGCAGCACCCGACAGGGACCTTCCTACAATGAGCAGTTCTTC.

The V call is TRBV12-3 or TRBV12-4, the J call TRBJ2-1, with no clear D. The CDR3 covers 14 residues. Trimming took off 5 bases at V and 10 bases at J, with 18 bases between the two ends. As DNA, the CDR3 is TGTGCCAGCAGTCTGCTATCACCTAGAGGAGAGCAGTTCTTC. This codes for CASSLLSPRGEQFF.

There are a few counts of this clonotype. The gene calls are TRBV23-1 and TRBJ2-1, with D possibly called TRBD1 or TRBD2 (5 bases each). TRBV23-1 is an ORF, and what it does is uncertain. The CDR3 consists of 20 residues. V dropped 0 bases and J dropped 0 bases, with 21 bases sitting between them. CDR3 nucleotides: TGCGCCAGCAGTCAATCGAGGGGCAGGGCGACGTCTAGCTCCTACAATGAGCAGTTCTTC. Protein sequence: CASSQSRGRATSSSYNEQFF.

This clonotype was detected a few times. V is TRBV15 and J is TRBJ1-5; D call uncertain. Trimming cost V 1 base and J 7 bases, with 14 bases left between them. This CDR3 comprises 15 residues. The V gene's germline CDR1 is LNHNV and CDR2 YYDKDF (reference sequence). CDR3 region: CATSRGVDGSQPQHF. The CDR3 coding sequence is TGTGCCACCAGCAGAGGGGTGGATGGAAGCCAGCCCCAGCATTTT.

This clonotype came up a few times. This chain joins TRBV5-4 and TRBJ2-5, with 7 bases identical to TRBD1. V trimming: 4 bases; J trimming: 0 bases; junction bases outside the gene matches: 6. The CDR3 extends over 15 amino acids. Germline V gene lookup returns CDR1 SGHNT and CDR2 YYREEE (reference sequence). The DNA for the CDR3 is TGTGCCAGCAGCCTAACCGGGACAGACCAAGAGACCCAGTACTTC. Its protein product is CASSLTGTDQETQYF.